This TCR beta chain derives from a study of blood T cell repertoires in COVID-19 (TCRdb year 2020). For context, the study as a whole: Samples covering the acute and convalescent phases of COVID-19 were provided by collaborators in the United States, Italy and Spain. A de-identified subject ID, COVID-19 status, age in years and sex were almost always included in the sample metadata. Where HLA class I and class II types were available, the types were taken from metadata supplied by the sample provider, not from assay-based typing. The prospective study material was composed of cDNA or gDNA derived from T cells, B-cell-depleted T cells, or PBMCs. Subjects who had been exposed to COVID-19, were actively infected with it, or had recovered from it provided the deeply sampled blood TCRbeta repertoires that made up the dataset. Samples were obtained from the ongoing ImmuneRACE study (first 160 participants) and from 1,254 subjects provided by 6 global collaborators. The repertoires were made available in a free public database intended to serve as a resource for research on the immune response to SARS-CoV-2.

There are 16 amino acids in the CDR3, from cysteine to phenylalanine inclusive. The CDR3 DNA has 48 bases and is translated from base 1. The germline V gene provides CDR1 KGHSH and CDR2 LQKENI. Deletion took 3 bases off V and 0 bases off J, with a span of 12 bases between the germline ends. TCRbeta CDR3 regions were amplified from genomic DNA using the immunoSEQ Assay, a bias-controlled multiplex PCR. Per the source publication's procedure: The number of nucleated cells in each sample was estimated by amplification of reference gene primers within the assay. Sequence reads were collapsed and filtered to measure the absolute abundance of every unique TCRbeta CDR3 rearrangement. For each sample, productive Simpson clonality was calculated as the square root of Simpson's diversity index over productive rearrangements. TCRdb took over this immuneACCESS table, retaining in-frame rearrangements with V and J assigned. Such tables are incomplete; in checked studies, under half of the missing clones stem from an unresolved V gene, and the remainder is unexplained. V, J and clone size were drawn from that table, and D and trimming were deduced from the DNA. The sample contains 150,000 to 180,000 clones, approximately 85% of them found a single time. The ten largest account for roughly 0.6% of the sample.

What the research found in general, with its limitations: How much clinical and demographic metadata was included differed by source and by participant, and the metadata was provided uncurated.

In Seattle, one collaborating source enrolled patients while the infection was active and tracked those patients longitudinally over the course of disease. Each collaborating institution followed its own protocols to collect whole blood in K2EDTA tubes. For TCRbeta analysis, collaborator samples were shipped as frozen whole blood, as isolated PBMCs, or as DNA extracted from either sample type. As to this clone: Its cognate antigen has yet to be identified. Base qualities are not provided; no much larger clone lies one nucleotide away.

The sequence links TRBV18 to TRBJ2-1; the D segment could be TRBD2, given 5 matching bases. The sequence was collected from a man between 60 and 75 years old with COVID-19, enrolled during active disease. Material: peripheral blood. The CDR3 protein sequence reads: CASSPPGVSSYNEQFF. The DNA is as follows: TGTGCCAGCTCACCCCCCGGGGTAAGCTCCTACAATGAGCAGTTCTTC.